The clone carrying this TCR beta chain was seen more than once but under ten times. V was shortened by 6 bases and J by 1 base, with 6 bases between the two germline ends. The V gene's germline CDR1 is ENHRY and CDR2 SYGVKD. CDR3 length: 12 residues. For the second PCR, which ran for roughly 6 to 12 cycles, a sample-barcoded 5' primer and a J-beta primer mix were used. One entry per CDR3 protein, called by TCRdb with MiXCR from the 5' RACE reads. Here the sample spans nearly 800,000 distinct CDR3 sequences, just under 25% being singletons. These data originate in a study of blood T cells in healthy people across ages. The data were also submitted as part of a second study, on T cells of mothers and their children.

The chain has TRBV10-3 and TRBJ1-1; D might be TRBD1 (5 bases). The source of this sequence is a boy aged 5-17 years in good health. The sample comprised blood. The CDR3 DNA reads TGTGCCATCAGGGGGACGAACACTGAAGCTTTCTTT. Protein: CAIRGTNTEAFF.